One T cell receptor beta chain is described in this entry. These data belong to a study of shared clonotypes between healthy human individuals. The CDR3 covers 14 residues. With 4 bases clipped from V and 5 bases from J, the junction kept 8 bases outside the gene matches. Germline lookup yields CDR1 SGHKS and CDR2 YYEKEE (reference sequence). The data were produced by immunoSEQ multiplex PCR, yet TCRdb's version contains in-frame clones alone and is incomplete. This sample has 2 million to 2.5 million clones, with more than 85% found just once. Material for sequencing was naive CD4+ T cells from PBMCs. Subset indicated: CD45RA+ positively selected. The chain is built from TRBV5-5 and TRBJ2-5; 7 positions agree with TRBD2. This TCR came from a young man in good health. Some clones in this sample may be carry-over from other donors' samples. Here the CDR3 reads CASSPQSGVETQYF. The DNA for the CDR3 is TGTGCCAGCAGCCCCCAGAGCGGGGTTGAGACCCAGTACTTC.